This T cell receptor (beta chain) was obtained from a study of blood T cell repertoires in COVID-19. Assay used: immunoSEQ multiplex PCR; TCRdb lists only in-frame clones, some missing. This table holds 100,000 or so clones, around four fifths found once. CDR3 size: 16 residues. The V and J ends lost 0 bases and 4 bases respectively, with 14 bases between them. Germline-derived CDR1 and CDR2 are SGDLS and YYNGEE. This chain connects TRBV9 to TRBJ1-5; no firm D call. The source is a man aged 65-85 years with active or convalescent COVID-19. The sample taken for sequencing was peripheral blood. In DNA, the CDR3 is TGTGCCAGCAGCGTAGAGGACTGGTGGTGGAATCAGCCCCAGCATTTT. This translates into CASSVEDWWWNQPQHF. Combining the CDR3 with reference TRBV9 and TRBJ1-5 gives the whole variable domain DSGVTQTPKHLITATGQRVTLRCSPRSGDLSVYWYQQSLDQGLQFLIQYYNGEERAKGNILERFSAQQFPDLHSELNLSSLELGDSALYFCASSVEDWWWNQPQHFGDGTRLSIL.